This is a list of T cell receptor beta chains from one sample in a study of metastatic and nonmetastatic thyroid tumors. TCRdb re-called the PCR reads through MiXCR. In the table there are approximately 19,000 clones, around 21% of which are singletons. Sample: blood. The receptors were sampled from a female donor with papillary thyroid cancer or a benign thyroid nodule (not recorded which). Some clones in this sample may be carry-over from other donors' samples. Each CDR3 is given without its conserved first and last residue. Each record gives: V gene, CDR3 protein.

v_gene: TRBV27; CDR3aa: ASSLLGQGRNYGYT
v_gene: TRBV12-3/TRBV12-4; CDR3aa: ASKPGGNRNTIY
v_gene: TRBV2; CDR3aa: ASSEVQGHPEGYQPQH
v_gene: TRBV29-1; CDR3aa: STTGHLNTEAF
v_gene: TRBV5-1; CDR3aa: ASSPSLTATGELF
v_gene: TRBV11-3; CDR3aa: ASSSAGYYEQY
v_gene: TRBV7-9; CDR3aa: ASSGGTGVSYEQY
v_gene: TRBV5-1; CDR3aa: ASSVGATPWSEQF
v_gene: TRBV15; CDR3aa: ATSRLAEQF
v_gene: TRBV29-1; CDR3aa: SVKGLSNTEAF
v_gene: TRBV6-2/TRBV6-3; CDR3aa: ASQFLPYDQY